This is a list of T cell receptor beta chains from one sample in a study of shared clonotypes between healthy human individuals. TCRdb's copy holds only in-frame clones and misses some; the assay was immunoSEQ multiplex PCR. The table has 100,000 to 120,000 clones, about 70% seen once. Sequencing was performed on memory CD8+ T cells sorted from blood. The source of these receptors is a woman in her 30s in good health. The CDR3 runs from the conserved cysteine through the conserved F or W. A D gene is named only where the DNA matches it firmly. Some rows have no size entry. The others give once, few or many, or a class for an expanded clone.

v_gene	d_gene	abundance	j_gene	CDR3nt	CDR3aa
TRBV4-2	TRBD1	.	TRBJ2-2	TGTGCCAGCAGCCAAGATTGGGACAGGGTGGTCTCCGGGGAGCTGTTTTTT	CASSQDWDRVVSGELFF
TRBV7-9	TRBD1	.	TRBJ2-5	TGTGCCAGCAGCTTAGAGGGGGCGGCCCAGTACTTC	CASSLEGAAQYF
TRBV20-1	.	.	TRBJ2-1	TGCAGAGGAAGATGGAGGAATGAGCAGTTCTTC	CRGRWRNEQFF
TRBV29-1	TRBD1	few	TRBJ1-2	TGCAGCGCCGGGGTCATCAGGGGGGCACCCGATGGCCACTATGGCTACACCTTC	CSAGVIRGAPDGHYGYTF
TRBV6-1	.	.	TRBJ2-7	TGTGCCAGCAGTGGGTGGGTGGGAATCTCCTACGAGCAGTACTTC	CASSGWVGISYEQYF
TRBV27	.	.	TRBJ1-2	TGTGCCAGCAGTTTATACCCGGGGTCCCACTATGGCTACACCTTC	CASSLYPGSHYGYTF
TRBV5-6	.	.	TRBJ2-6	TGTGCCAGCAGCAAGGCGGCTGGGGCCAACGTCCTGACTTTC	CASSKAAGANVLTF
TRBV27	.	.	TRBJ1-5	TGTGCCGCCTCTTCGGATAGCAATCAGCCCCAGCATTTT	CAASSDSNQPQHF
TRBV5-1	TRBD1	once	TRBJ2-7	TGCGCCAGCAGCTTGTCGTGGGACAGGTCCTACGAGCAGTACTTC	CASSLSWDRSYEQYF
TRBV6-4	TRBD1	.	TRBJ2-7	TGTGCCAGCAGTGACGGGACAGGGCGCGAGCAGTACTTC	CASSDGTGREQYF
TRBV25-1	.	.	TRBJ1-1	TGTGCCAGCAGTCAGGGGAGGGGTAGCGAAGCTTTCTTT	CASSQGRGSEAFF
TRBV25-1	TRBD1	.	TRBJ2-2	TGTGCCAGCAGTGCCACAGGGGGCGCGGTCGGGGAGCTGTTTTTT	CASSATGGAVGELFF
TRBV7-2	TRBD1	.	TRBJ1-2	TGTGCCAGCAGCTCGAGGGGGCCCACTAACTATGGCTACACCTTC	CASSSRGPTNYGYTF
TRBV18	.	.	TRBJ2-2	TGTGCCAGCTCACCTGAGACCTCTGGGGGCGGGGAGCTGTTTTTT	CASSPETSGGGELFF
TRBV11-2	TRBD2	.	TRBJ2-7	TGTGCCAGCAGCCAAGCGGGAGGGGGCTACGAGCAGTACTTC	CASSQAGGGYEQYF
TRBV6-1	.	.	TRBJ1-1	TGTGCCAGCAGTGAAGACGGGGGAGGAAAGTGGAGAGCTTTCTTT	CASSEDGGGKWRAFF
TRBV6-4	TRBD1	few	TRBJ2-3	TGTGCCAGCAGCTCCGTTCCCGGACAGGGCACAGATACGCAGTATTTT	CASSSVPGQGTDTQYF
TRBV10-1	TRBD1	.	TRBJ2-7	TGCGCCAGCAGTGGGATTCACAGGGGCGAGCAGTACTTC	CASSGIHRGEQYF
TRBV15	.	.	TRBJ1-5	TGTGCCACCAGCAGAGATTTCCCCAGGGGAGATCAGCCCCAGCATTTT	CATSRDFPRGDQPQHF
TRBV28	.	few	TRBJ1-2	TGTGCCAGCAGTTTATCGGGCAGCGGCGCTAACTATGGCTACACCTTC	CASSLSGSGANYGYTF
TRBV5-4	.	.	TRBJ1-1	TGTGCCAGCCACAGGGATACTGAAGCTTTCTTT	CASHRDTEAFF
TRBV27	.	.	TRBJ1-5	TGTGCCAGCAGTTTCCTCGGACCGTCGAGCAATCAGCCCCAGCATTTT	CASSFLGPSSNQPQHF
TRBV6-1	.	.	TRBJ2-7	TGTGCCAGCAGTGAATGGAACGAGCAGTACTTC	CASSEWNEQYF
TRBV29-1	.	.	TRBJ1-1	TGCAGCGTTGATGGGGGCGGCATGTCTATGAACACTGAAGCTTTCTTT	CSVDGGGMSMNTEAFF
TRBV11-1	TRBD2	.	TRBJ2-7	TGTGCCAGCAGCTGGAGCGGGAGGAGCCACGAGCAGTACTTC	CASSWSGRSHEQYF
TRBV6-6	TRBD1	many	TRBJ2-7	TGTGCCAGCAGTGGGCAGGGGGCGACCGAGCAGTACTTC	CASSGQGATEQYF
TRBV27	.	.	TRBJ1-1	TGTGCCAGCAGTACAAGGGGTGGAAGCGCTGAAGCTTTCTTT	CASSTRGGSAEAFF
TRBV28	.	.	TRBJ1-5	TGTGCCAGTGGGACGGACTGGTTCAATCAGCCCCAGCATTTT	CASGTDWFNQPQHF
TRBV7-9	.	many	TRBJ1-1	TGTGCCAGCAGCTTCGTACAGGGAGCCACTGAAGCTTTCTTT	CASSFVQGATEAFF
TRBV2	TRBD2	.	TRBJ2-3	TGTGCCAGCAGTGAGAGTCTAGCGGGAGGCTTAGATACGCAGTATTTT	CASSESLAGGLDTQYF
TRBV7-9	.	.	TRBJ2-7	TGTGCCAGCAGCCCCGCAATTAGGGGATCTTACGAGCAGTACTTC	CASSPAIRGSYEQYF
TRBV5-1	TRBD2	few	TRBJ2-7	TGCGCCAGCAGAGCGGGAGATTACTACGAGCAGTACTTC	CASRAGDYYEQYF
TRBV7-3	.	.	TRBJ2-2	TGTGCCAGCAGCTTAATCCGCTCCGGGGAGCTGTTTTTT	CASSLIRSGELFF
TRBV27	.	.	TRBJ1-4	TGTGCCAGCAGCAGAAGACAGGCTTTTTATGAAAAACTGTTTTTT	CASSRRQAFYEKLFF
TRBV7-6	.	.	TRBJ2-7	TGTGCCAGCAGCTTAGCGAACGGCCCCTACGAGCAGTACTTC	CASSLANGPYEQYF
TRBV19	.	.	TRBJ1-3	TGTGCCGGCGGACACCGCTCTGGAAACACCATATATTTT	CAGGHRSGNTIYF
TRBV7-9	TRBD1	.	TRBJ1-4	TGTGCCAGCAGTTCACATTACAGGGGGCGAAATGAAAAACTGTTTTTT	CASSSHYRGRNEKLFF
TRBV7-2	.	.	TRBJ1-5	TGTGCCAGCAGGGCAAACAGTTATCAGCCCCAGCATTTT	CASRANSYQPQHF
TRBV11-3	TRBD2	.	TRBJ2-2	TGTGCCAGCAGCGACCAGCGGGAGAGCCTCACCGGGGAGCTGTTTTTT	CASSDQRESLTGELFF
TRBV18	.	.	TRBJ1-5	TGTGCCAGCTCCCAACCCTTGAAGAGCAATCAGCCCCAGCATTTT	CASSQPLKSNQPQHF
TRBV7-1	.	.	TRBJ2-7	TGTGCCAGCAGCTTAGCGCGGGGACAGTTAGCCTACGAGCAGTACTTC	CASSLARGQLAYEQYF
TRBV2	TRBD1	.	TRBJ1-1	TGTGCCAGCAGGAGGCCGGGACAGGCAGAAGGGCATGAAGCTTTCTTT	CASRRPGQAEGHEAFF
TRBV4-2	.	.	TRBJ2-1	TGTGCCAGCAGCCAAGATCATGGCGGGAACTCCTACAATGAGCAGTTCTTC	CASSQDHGGNSYNEQFF
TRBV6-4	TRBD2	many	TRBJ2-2	TGTGCCAGCAGTGGGACTAGCGGGAGCACCGGGGAGCTGTTTTTT	CASSGTSGSTGELFF
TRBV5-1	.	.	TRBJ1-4	TGCGCCAGCAGCTTGGGCGCAGGATATAATGAAAAACTGTTTTTT	CASSLGAGYNEKLFF
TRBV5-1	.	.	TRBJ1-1	TGCGCCAGCAGGGCAGGGATAAACACTGAAGCTTTCTTT	CASRAGINTEAFF
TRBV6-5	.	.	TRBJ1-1	TGTGCCAGCAGTTACTCGTGGACCGATAACACTGAAGCTTTCTTT	CASSYSWTDNTEAFF
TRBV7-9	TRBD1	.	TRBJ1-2	TGTGCCAGCAGCAGGGGACAGGGTCGTGGCTACACCTTC	CASSRGQGRGYTF
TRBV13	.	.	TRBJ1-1	TGTGCCAGCAGCAAAGAAACGGTAGTGACTGAAGCTTTCTTT	CASSKETVVTEAFF
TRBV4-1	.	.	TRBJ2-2	TGCGCCAGCAGCCAATGGGCTAACACCGCTCGCGCCGGGGAGCTGTTTTTT	CASSQWANTARAGELFF
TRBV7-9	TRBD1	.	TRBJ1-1	TGTGCCAGCAGCTTAGAGAGACAGGGAAAGGGAGCTTTCTTT	CASSLERQGKGAFF
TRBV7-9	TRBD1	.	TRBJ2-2	TGTGCCAGCATCTCGACCGGGACAGGGCACACCGGGGAGCTGTTTTTT	CASISTGTGHTGELFF
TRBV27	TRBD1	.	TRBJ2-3	TGTGCCAGCAGTCGGACAGGGCGCACAGATACGCAGTATTTT	CASSRTGRTDTQYF